These 15 T cell receptor beta chains share one sample of origin, sequenced in a study of CD8 T cells in Susac syndrome. Roughly 0.5 to 1 ug RNA was reverse transcribed with random hexamers. Via MiXCR, TCRdb re-called the immunoSEQ multiplex PCR reads, giving one row per CDR3 protein. This sample has just over 150,000 distinct CDR3 sequences, with about 94% found just once. The sample comprised CD8+ T cells from PBMCs. The receptors were sampled from a human donor with multiple sclerosis.

This chain joins TRBV20-1 and TRBJ2-7; D gene uncertain. The ends were cut back, 0 bases at V and 4 bases at J, with 16 bases in the middle. The CDR3 covers 15 residues. The germline V gene has CDR1 DFQATT and CDR2 SNEGSKA (reference sequence). In DNA, the CDR3 is TGCAGTGCTAGAGATATCATCAAAGGGCGATACGAGCAGTACTTC. This gives the protein CSARDIIKGRYEQYF.

This clonotype is a singleton in its sample. This chain uses TRBV20-1 with TRBJ2-1; a weak D match, TRBD2 (6 bases). This CDR3 spans 14 amino acids. Trimming pared 2 bases from V and 10 bases from J, leaving 18 bases between. Germline CDR1 is DFQATT and CDR2 is SNEGSKA (reference sequence). This CDR3 reads CSARPGGGGAEQFF. The CDR3 DNA reads as TGCAGTGCTAGACCCGGCGGCGGCGGGGCCGAGCAGTTCTTC.

The CDR3 sequence: CAWSVRIYEQYF. CDR3 DNA sequence: TGTGCCTGGAGTGTAAGGATATACGAGCAGTACTTC. The V and J genes are TRBV30 and TRBJ2-7; D unresolved. CDR1 is GTSNPN and CDR2 is SVGIG in the germline V gene (reference sequence). Trimming stripped 0 bases from V and 4 bases from J, with 7 bases between. This CDR3 has 12 residues.

This clonotype came up once. This rearrangement joins TRBV10-2 to TRBJ2-2; no clear D gene. Germline V gives CDR1 WSHSY, CDR2 SAAADI. The CDR3 is made up of 14 amino acids. V dropped 5 bases and J dropped 1 base, with 8 bases sitting between them. The CDR3 region has the DNA TGCGCCAGCAGTCTTGGGCTGAACACCGGGGAGCTGTTTTTT. The encoded protein is CASSLGLNTGELFF.

The rearrangement uses TRBV3-1 and TRBJ1-5; no firm D call. CDR3 length: 15 residues. The V gene lost 8 bases and the J gene lost 2 bases, with 16 bases spanning the gap. The germline V gene encodes CDR1 LGHDT and CDR2 YNNKEL (reference sequence). The CDR3 protein is CASGPFSVGNQPQHF. In DNA form, the CDR3 reads TGTGCCAGCGGGCCCTTCAGCGTTGGCAATCAGCCCCAGCATTTT. The full variable domain, in which reference TRBV3-1 and TRBJ1-5 provide the parts outside the CDR3, is DTAVSQTPKYLVTQMGNDKSIKCEQNLGHDTMYWYKQDSKKFLKIMFSYNNKELIINETVPNRFSPKSPDKAHLNLHINSLELGDSAVYFCASGPFSVGNQPQHFGDGTRLSIL.

The rearrangement links TRBV7-8 to TRBJ1-5; unclear D gene. The CDR3 runs 16 residues. Germline V gives CDR1 SGHVS, CDR2 FQNEAQ. Trimming removed 3 bases at V and 4 bases at J, with 16 bases between. The CDR3 coding sequence is TGTGCCAGCAGCTTCGGTCCGGCAGGCTGGAATCAGCCCCAGCATTTT. Translation: CASSFGPAGWNQPQHF.

This chain uses TRBV12-3 or TRBV12-4 with TRBJ1-1; TRBD1 matches at 9 bases. The V gene end was trimmed by 4 bases and the J gene end by 2 bases; junction bases not matched to a gene: 2. This CDR3 has 14 amino acids. CDR3 nucleotides: TGTGCCAGCAGTTGGGACAGGGTCAACACTGAAGCTTTCTTT. As protein: CASSWDRVNTEAFF.

This clonotype has a single count. The chain links TRBV9 to TRBJ1-2, with 10 bases fitting TRBD1. This CDR3 contains 17 residues. Germline V gives CDR1 SGDLS, CDR2 YYNGEE. The V and J ends lost 4 bases and 8 bases, in that order; junction bases with no gene match: 17. The CDR3 coding sequence is TGTGCCAGCAGCAAGAACCGGGACAGGGGATTATTAGGCGGCTACACCTTC. Protein: CASSKNRDRGLLGGYTF.

The rearrangement links TRBV11-2 to TRBJ2-1, with no clear D. V shed 1 base and J shed 5 bases, with 12 bases lying between them. This CDR3 has 15 amino acids. Per the germline V gene, CDR1 is SGHAT and CDR2 is FQNNGV. CDR3 in DNA: TGTGCCAGCAGCTTAGTGAGGACGGAGCACAATGAGCAGTTCTTC. It encodes CASSLVRTEHNEQFF.

This chain joins TRBV30 and TRBJ1-2; D uncertain. Trimming took off 1 base at V and 2 bases at J, with 11 bases between the two ends. This CDR3 has 14 residues. Germline V gene sequence: CDR1 GTSNPN, CDR2 SVGIG (reference sequence). Here the CDR3 reads CAWSGSVLNYGYTF. For the CDR3, the DNA is TGTGCCTGGAGTGGGTCAGTTTTAAACTATGGCTACACCTTC.

The chain employs TRBV20-1 and TRBJ2-7; perhaps TRBD1 as D (6 bases). The CDR3 has 14 amino acids. V lost 0 bases and J lost 6, with 15 bases in between. The germline gives CDR1 DFQATT, CDR2 SNEGSKA (reference sequence). The CDR3 DNA sequence: TGCAGTGCTAGAGAGGGGACATATAGTGGCGAGCAGTACTTC. It is translated as CSAREGTYSGEQYF.

The V gene is TRBV5-1, the J gene TRBJ2-5, with D perhaps TRBD2 (5 bases). Deletions cut 4 bases from V and 5 bases from J, with 15 bases between. The CDR3 consists of 14 residues. Per the germline V gene, CDR1 is SGHRS and CDR2 is YFSETQ. This chain's CDR3 is CASSRRLGGETQYF. The CDR3 nucleotides are TGCGCCAGCAGCCGACGATTAGGAGGCGAGACCCAGTACTTC.

This rearrangement joins TRBV3-1 to TRBJ2-6; the D gene is possibly TRBD1 (5 bases). Germline V gene data show CDR1 as LGHDT and CDR2 as YNNKEL (reference sequence). This CDR3 has 15 amino acids. Trimming stripped 1 base from V and 1 base from J, with 5 bases between. CDR3 sequence (DNA): TGTGCCAGCAGCCAAGGACAGTCTGGGGCCAACGTCCTGACTTTC. Translating gives CASSQGQSGANVLTF. The whole variable domain, filled in from reference TRBV3-1 and TRBJ2-6, reads DTAVSQTPKYLVTQMGNDKSIKCEQNLGHDTMYWYKQDSKKFLKIMFSYNNKELIINETVPNRFSPKSPDKAHLNLHINSLELGDSAVYFCASSQGQSGANVLTFGAGSRLTVL.

This sequence joins TRBV12-3 or TRBV12-4 and TRBJ2-7; D may be TRBD2 (6 bases). V was pared by 5 bases and J by 4 bases, with 24 bases between. The CDR3 spans 17 residues. The CDR3 loop reads CASSTTGGPDHSYEQYF. The CDR3 nucleotides are TGTGCCAGCAGTACCACCGGGGGTCCGGACCACTCTTACGAGCAGTACTTC.

This clonotype was recorded only once. The chain uses TRBV27 and TRBJ2-1, with D possibly matching TRBD2 (5 bases). The germline CDR1 and CDR2 sequences are MNHEY and SMNVEV (reference sequence). The V and J ends lost 8 bases and 10 bases respectively, with 18 bases between them. The CDR3 is 13 residues long. The CDR3 bases are TGTGCCAGCGGTGAAACGGGAAATCGGGAGCAGTTCTTC. Translated, it gives CASGETGNREQFF.